This passage covers 8 T cell receptor beta chains from one sample sequenced in a study of OX40 agonist ivuxolimab in advanced cancers. The method was immunoSEQ multiplex PCR; TCRdb's version includes in-frame clones alone and lacks a portion of them. Of fewer than 40,000 clones listed, 74% are singletons. Sequenced material: CD4+ or CD8+ T cells sorted from blood, taken in a trial of the OX40 agonist ivuxolimab. Receptor source: an adult with an advanced solid tumor such as melanoma, head and neck, liver or kidney cancer.

This chain connects TRBV29-1 to TRBJ1-2; the D is unclear. V was pared by 1 base and J by 7 bases, with 13 bases between. CDR1 is SQVTM and CDR2 is ANQGSEA in the germline V gene. CDR3 length: 13 amino acids. The CDR3 DNA is TGCAGCGTTGAAGGGGCCCGGGGAGTTGGCTACACCTTC. This translates into CSVEGARGVGYTF.

Here the CDR3 reads CASSWGNTEAFF. For the CDR3, the DNA is TGTGCCAGCAGCTGGGGCAACACTGAAGCTTTCTTT. The V and J genes are TRBV5-4 and TRBJ1-1, with D tentatively TRBD1 (5 bases). V lost 3 bases to trimming and J lost 2 bases, with 5 bases between them. The CDR3 runs 12 residues. Germline V gene data show CDR1 as SGHNT and CDR2 as YYREEE (reference sequence).

J is TRBJ1-2 and V is TRBV27; D remains unclear. V was cut by 3 bases and J by 4 bases, with 12 bases left in between. Per the germline V gene, CDR1 is MNHEY and CDR2 is SMNVEV (reference sequence). The CDR3 spans 14 residues. The CDR3 sequence is CASSFAGWSYGYTF. The CDR3 coding sequence is TGTGCCAGCAGTTTTGCGGGCTGGAGCTATGGCTACACCTTC.

The rearrangement joins TRBV5-1 to TRBJ2-7; D is unresolved. Germline V CDR1 and CDR2: SGHRS, YFSETQ. Trimming took 3 bases from V and 5 from J, leaving 12 bases between them. The CDR3 is made up of 13 amino acids. CDR3 nucleotides: TGCGCCAGCAGCTGGGCGACACGGGACGAGCAGTACTTC. This translates into CASSWATRDEQYF.

The V and J genes are TRBV28 and TRBJ2-7; 7 nucleotides align to TRBD1. The J segment lost 3 bases and the V segment lost 7 bases, leaving 9 bases of the junction unmatched. This CDR3 is 14 amino acids long. Per the germline V gene, CDR1 is MDHEN and CDR2 is SYDVKM. CDR3 residues: CASTPGGPFYEQYF. In DNA form, the CDR3 reads TGTGCCAGCACCCCAGGGGGTCCATTCTACGAGCAGTACTTC.

The sample holds a few counts of this clone. The chain combines TRBV4-2 with TRBJ1-5, with D possibly being TRBD1 (5 bases). The CDR3 has 14 amino acids. The V gene's germline CDR1 is LGHNA and CDR2 YNFKEQ. V lost 5 bases, J lost 4 bases, and 12 bases lay in between. The DNA for the CDR3 is TGTGCCAGCAGCTGGCAGGGACCTAATCAGCCCCAGCATTTT. Its translation: CASSWQGPNQPQHF.

Of note for this clone: This same CDR3 is encoded by further DNA sequences in the sample. This rearrangement joins TRBV5-1 to TRBJ2-5, with a weak D call TRBD1 (5 bases). The V and J ends lost 0 bases and 5 bases respectively, with 5 bases between them. From germline, CDR1 is SGHRS and CDR2 YFSETQ. This CDR3 contains 12 residues. The CDR3 loop reads CASSLAGETQYF. CDR3 in DNA: TGCGCCAGCAGCTTGGCAGGGGAGACCCAGTACTTC. Supplemented by reference TRBV5-1 and TRBJ2-5, the full variable domain reads KAGVTQTPRYLIKTRGQQVTLSCSPISGHRSVSWYQQTPGQGLQFLFEYFSETQRNKGNFPGRFSGRQFSNSRSEMNVSTLELGDSALYLCASSLAGETQYFGPGTRLLVL.

As regards this clone: The conserved phenylalanine or tryptophan is not found at the CDR3 terminus, so this likely reflects a read error. The rearrangement links TRBV5-1 to TRBJ1-2; D call uncertain. The V gene's germline CDR1 is SGHRS and CDR2 YFSETQ. The CDR3 consists of 14 residues. The ends were cut back, 1 base at V and 1 base at J, with 8 bases in the middle. CDR3 sequence reads: CASSLTRGNYGYTL. CDR3 nucleotides: TGCGCCAGCAGCTTGACCAGAGGTAACTATGGCTACACCCTC.